The 5 T cell receptor beta chains listed next were all sequenced from one sample in a study of T cells in women clearing cervical HPV infection. The repertoire was sequenced with immunoSEQ multiplex PCR; TCRdb's copy has only in-frame clones and lacks some. The data show about 46,000 clones, and the top ten clones hold roughly a third. The sequenced sample consisted of blood buffy coat. The receptors come from a woman between 18 and 70 years old with a cervical HPV16 infection that either progressed to CIN3+ or cleared (not recorded which).

Regarding this clone: The read halts 3 residues ahead of the CDR3 end, with the missing end drawn from the germline J gene. The V gene is TRBV5-1, the J gene TRBJ2-5, with 8 bases matching TRBD2. Germline CDR1 reads SGHRS; CDR2 reads YFSETQ. This CDR3 is 15 amino acids long. Trimming took 2 bases from V and 5 from J; bases not matched to a gene: 8. CDR3 sequence: CASSFEAGGRETQYF. The CDR3 DNA, read in part, is TGCGCCAGCAGCTTTGAGGCGGGGGGCCGGGAGACC. Filled out from reference TRBV5-1 and TRBJ2-5, the complete variable domain reads KAGVTQTPRYLIKTRGQQVTLSCSPISGHRSVSWYQQTPGQGLQFLFEYFSETQRNKGNFPGRFSGRQFSNSRSEMNVSTLELGDSALYLCASSFEAGGRETQYFGPGTRLLVL.

Concerning this clone itself: The read terminates 3 residues ahead of where the CDR3 ends, so the germline J gene completes it. This chain joins TRBV10-2 and TRBJ1-5; TRBD1 is a possible D gene (5 bases). This CDR3 is 16 amino acids long. Trimming removed 0 bases at V and 0 bases at J, with 9 bases between. The germline gives CDR1 WSHSY, CDR2 SAAADI. Here the CDR3 reads CASSESPGNSNQPQHF. The part of the CDR3 DNA that was read is TGCGCCAGCAGTGAGTCGCCAGGGAATAGCAATCAGCCC.

Regarding this clone: The sequenced fragment ends 3 residues before the CDR3 boundary, so the rest is inferred from the germline J gene. The V gene is TRBV19, the J gene TRBJ2-1, with 8 nucleotides matching TRBD2. Looked up from germline, CDR1 is LNHDA and CDR2 is SQIVND (reference sequence). J lost 2 bases, V lost 8 bases, and 2 bases had no gene match. The CDR3 extends over 13 amino acids. CDR3 amino acids: CASVSGTYNEQFF. The DNA read from the CDR3 is TGTGCCAGTGTTAGCGGGACCTACAATGAG. The full variable domain, in which reference TRBV19 and TRBJ2-1 provide the parts outside the CDR3, is DGGITQSPKYLFRKEGQNVTLSCEQNLNHDAMYWYRQDPGQGLRLIYYSQIVNDFQKGDIAEGYSVSREKKESFPLTVTSAQKNPTAFYLCASVSGTYNEQFFGPGTRLTVL.

The covered CDR3 bases are TGTGCCTGGAGTTTGGATTGGACTAGCGGTATGCAAGAGACC. Protein product: CAWSLDWTSGMQET. The CDR3 in full is CAWSLDWTSGMQETQYF. The chain has TRBV30 and TRBJ2-5; 10 bases match TRBD2. The read ends 3 residues shy of where the CDR3 ends; the end is completed using the germline J gene. The length of the CDR3 is 17 residues. The J segment lost 2 bases and the V segment lost 2 bases, leaving 11 bases of the junction unmatched. Germline V CDR1 and CDR2: GTSNPN, SVGIG (reference sequence).

Worth noting for this clone: The CDR3 end lies 3 residues beyond the end of the read and is filled in from the germline J gene. The chain uses TRBV5-4 and TRBJ2-5; D gene uncertain. With 2 bases removed from V and 7 bases from J, the gap between germline ends came to 9 bases. Germline CDR1 is SGHNT and CDR2 is YYREEE (reference sequence). The CDR3 sequence is 12 residues long. CDR3 sequence reads: CASSFSTGTQYF. The covered CDR3 bases are TGTGCCAGCAGCTTCTCCACCGGGACC.